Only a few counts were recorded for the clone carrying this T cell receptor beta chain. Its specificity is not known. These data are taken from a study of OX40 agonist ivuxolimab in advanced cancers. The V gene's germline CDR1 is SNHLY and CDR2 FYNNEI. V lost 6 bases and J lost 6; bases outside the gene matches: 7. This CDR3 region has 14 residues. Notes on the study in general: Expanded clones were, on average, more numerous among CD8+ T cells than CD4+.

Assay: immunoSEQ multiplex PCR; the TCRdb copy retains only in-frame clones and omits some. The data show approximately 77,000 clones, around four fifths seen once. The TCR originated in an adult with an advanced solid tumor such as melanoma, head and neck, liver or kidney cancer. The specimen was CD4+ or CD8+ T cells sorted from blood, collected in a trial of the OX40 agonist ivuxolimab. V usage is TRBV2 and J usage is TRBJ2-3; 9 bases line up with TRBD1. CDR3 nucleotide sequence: TGTGCCAGCAGACAGGACAGGGGTTCGGATACGCAGTATTTT. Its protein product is CASRQDRGSDTQYF.